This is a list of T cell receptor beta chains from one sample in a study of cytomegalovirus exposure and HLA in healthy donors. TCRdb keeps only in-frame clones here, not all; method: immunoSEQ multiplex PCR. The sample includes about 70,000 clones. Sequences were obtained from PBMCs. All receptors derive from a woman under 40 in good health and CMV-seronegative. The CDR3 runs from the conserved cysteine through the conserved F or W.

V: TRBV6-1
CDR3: CASSEWGTPRVTF

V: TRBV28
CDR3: CASRGAGTVTEAFF

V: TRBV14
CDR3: CASSRDRAPYEQYF

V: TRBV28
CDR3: CASSAPGTRDEQYF

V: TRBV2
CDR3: CASSGASGETQYF

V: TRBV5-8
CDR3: CASSLAGQGVGTEAFF

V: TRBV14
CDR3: CASSQTMWTQYF

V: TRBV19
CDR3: CASSRPGVDTQYF

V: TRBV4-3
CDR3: CASSQVGGTAGPLHF

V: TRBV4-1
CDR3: CASSQSTGSNTDKQYF

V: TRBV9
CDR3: CASSARWGGDTNSPLHF

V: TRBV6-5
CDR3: CASSWTSGTGNEQYF

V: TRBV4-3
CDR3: CASSQDVQRGYTF

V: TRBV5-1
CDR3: CASSSSFSYEQYF

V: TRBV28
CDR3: CASRGRWDQPQHF

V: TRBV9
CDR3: CASSVVSGGGGDTQYF